A single sample is the source of the 8 T cell receptor beta chains below, sequenced in a study of T cell repertoires in cytomegalovirus infection. TCRdb re-derived calls from the reads in MiXCR, one entry per CDR3 protein. Of 200,000 to 300,000 distinct CDR3 sequences listed, 9.1% are singletons. The sequencing sample was made of PBMCs. The receptors come from a human donor in good health (CMV status not recorded). Some clones in this sample may be carry-over from other donors' samples.

At least ten counts were recorded for this clonotype. This rearrangement joins TRBV19 to TRBJ1-5; 7 bases line up with TRBD1. The length of the CDR3 is 14 residues. Germline CDR1 and CDR2: LNHDA and SQIVND (reference sequence). Losses at the gene ends were 7 bases for V and 3 bases for J; bases not matched to a gene: 6. The CDR3 reads CASTKQGNNQPQHF. DNA of the CDR3: TGTGCCAGTACAAAACAGGGGAACAATCAGCCCCAGCATTTT. The entire variable domain, with the rest obtained from reference TRBV19 and TRBJ1-5, is as follows: DGGITQSPKYLFRKEGQNVTLSCEQNLNHDAMYWYRQDPGQGLRLIYYSQIVNDFQKGDIAEGYSVSREKKESFPLTVTSAQKNPTAFYLCASTKQGNNQPQHFGDGTRLSIL.

The chain employs TRBV6-2 or TRBV6-3 and TRBJ2-3; possibly TRBD1 or TRBD2 for D (5 bases each). With 6 bases removed from V and 3 bases from J, the gap between germline ends came to 13 bases. Germline values: CDR1 MNHEY, CDR2 SVGEGT. The CDR3 length is 14 residues. In nucleotides, the CDR3 is TGTGCCAGCAGAAGCCCGGGACCAACAGATACGCAGTATTTT. Its translation is CASRSPGPTDTQYF.

This clonotype has a count of ten or more. This chain joins TRBV20-1 and TRBJ2-3; D unclear. Germline V CDR1 and CDR2: DFQATT, SNEGSKA (reference sequence). This CDR3 spans 13 amino acids. Trimming removed 3 bases at V and 5 bases at J, with 12 bases between. CDR3 protein: CSASPTKRDTQYF. The CDR3 coding sequence is TGCAGTGCTAGCCCCACTAAGAGAGATACGCAGTATTTT.

This clonotype turned up a few times. CDR3: CSAGTNLPGQGVNQPQHF. CDR3 nucleotides: TGCAGTGCCGGAACAAATTTACCGGGACAGGGGGTCAACCAGCCCCAGCATTTT. The chain combines TRBV20-1 with TRBJ1-5; 11 bases are shared with TRBD1. CDR1 and CDR2 (germline): DFQATT, SNEGSKA (reference sequence). The CDR3 is 18 residues long. The J segment lost 7 bases and the V segment lost 6 bases, leaving 20 bases of the junction unmatched.

This clonotype was counted at least ten times. The genes are TRBV11-2 and TRBJ2-6, with 9 positions matching TRBD1. CDR3 length equals 17 residues. The V and J ends lost 5 bases and 1 base, in that order; junction bases with no gene match: 6. Germline-derived CDR1 and CDR2 are SGHAT and FQNNGV. CDR3: CASSPRDRVSGANVLTF. CDR3 bases: TGTGCCAGCAGCCCCCGGGACAGGGTGTCTGGGGCCAACGTCCTGACTTTC.

The chain joins TRBV19 to TRBJ1-5; 7 nucleotides line up with TRBD1. The J segment lost 3 bases and the V segment lost 6 bases, leaving 8 bases of the junction unmatched. CDR3 length equals 15 residues. CDR1 LNHDA and CDR2 SQIVND come from the germline V gene (reference sequence). The CDR3 loop is CASRVQGSSNQPQHF. In nucleotides, the CDR3 is TGTGCCAGTAGGGTACAGGGGAGTTCCAATCAGCCCCAGCATTTT.

This chain connects TRBV7-9 to TRBJ1-2, with 7 bases fitting TRBD1. CDR1 and CDR2 (germline): SEHNR, FQNEAQ (reference sequence). Trimming removed 5 bases from V and 7 bases from J; junction bases left unmatched: 16. The CDR3 consists of 16 residues. This CDR3 is CASSPGGQATFSGYTF. Here the CDR3 DNA reads TGTGCCAGCAGCCCGGGAGGACAGGCGACCTTCTCTGGCTACACCTTC.

The chain combines TRBV5-1 with TRBJ2-1; a weak D match, TRBD2 (6 bases). The CDR3 covers 15 residues. Germline V gives CDR1 SGHRS, CDR2 YFSETQ. V was trimmed by 4 bases and J by 8 bases, leaving 19 bases between them. The CDR3 nucleotides read TGCGCCAGCAGCCCGGGACTCCTGAATGGCGATGAGCAGTTCTTC. Protein product: CASSPGLLNGDEQFF.